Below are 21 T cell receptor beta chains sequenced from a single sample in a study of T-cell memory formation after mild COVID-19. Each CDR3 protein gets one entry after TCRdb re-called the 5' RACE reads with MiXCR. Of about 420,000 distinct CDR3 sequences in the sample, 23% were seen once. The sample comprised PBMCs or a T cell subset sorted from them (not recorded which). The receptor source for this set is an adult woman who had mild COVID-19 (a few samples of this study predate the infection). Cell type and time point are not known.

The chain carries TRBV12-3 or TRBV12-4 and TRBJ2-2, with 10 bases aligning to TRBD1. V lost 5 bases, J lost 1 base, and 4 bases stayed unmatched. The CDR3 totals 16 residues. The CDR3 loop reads CASSAWDRGNTGELFF. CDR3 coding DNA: TGTGCCAGCAGTGCGTGGGACAGGGGGAACACCGGGGAGCTGTTTTTT.

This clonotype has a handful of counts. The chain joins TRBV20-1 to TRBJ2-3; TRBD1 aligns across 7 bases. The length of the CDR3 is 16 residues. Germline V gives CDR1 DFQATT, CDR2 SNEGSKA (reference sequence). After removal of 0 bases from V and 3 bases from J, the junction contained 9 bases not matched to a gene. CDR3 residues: CSARDGYRGGTDTQYF. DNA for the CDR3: TGCAGTGCTAGAGATGGGTACAGGGGCGGGACAGATACGCAGTATTTT.

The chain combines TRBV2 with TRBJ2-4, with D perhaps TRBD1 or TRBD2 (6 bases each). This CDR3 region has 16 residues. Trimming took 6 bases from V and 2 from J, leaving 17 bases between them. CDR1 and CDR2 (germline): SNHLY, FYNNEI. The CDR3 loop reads CASREPTRGSKNIQYF. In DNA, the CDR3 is TGTGCCAGCAGAGAACCGACTAGGGGGTCCAAAAACATTCAGTACTTC. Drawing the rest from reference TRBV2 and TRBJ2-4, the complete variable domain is EPEVTQTPSHQVTQMGQEVILRCVPISNHLYFYWYRQILGQKVEFLVSFYNNEISEKSEIFDDQFSVERPDGSNFTLKIRSTKLEDSAMYFCASREPTRGSKNIQYFGAGTRLSVL.

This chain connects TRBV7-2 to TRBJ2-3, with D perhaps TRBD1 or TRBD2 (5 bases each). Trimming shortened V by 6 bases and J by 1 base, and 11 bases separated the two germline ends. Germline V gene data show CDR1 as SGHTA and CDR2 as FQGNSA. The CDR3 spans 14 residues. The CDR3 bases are TGTGCCAGCAGAAGTATGGGGGGCACAGATACGCAGTATTTT. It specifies CASRSMGGTDTQYF.

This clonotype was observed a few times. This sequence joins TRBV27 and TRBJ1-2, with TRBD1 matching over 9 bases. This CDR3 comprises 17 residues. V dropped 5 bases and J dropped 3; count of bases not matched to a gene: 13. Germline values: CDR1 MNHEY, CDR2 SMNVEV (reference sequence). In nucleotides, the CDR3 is TGTGCCAGCAGTCAAGGCGACAACAGGGGGCTCTACTATGGCTACACCTTC. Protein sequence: CASSQGDNRGLYYGYTF.

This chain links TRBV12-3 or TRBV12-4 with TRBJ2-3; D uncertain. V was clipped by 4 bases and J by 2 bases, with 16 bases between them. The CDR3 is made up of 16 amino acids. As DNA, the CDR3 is TGTGCCAGCAGTTATGCTTTTTTAGGCCCCACAGATACGCAGTATTTT. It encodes CASSYAFLGPTDTQYF.

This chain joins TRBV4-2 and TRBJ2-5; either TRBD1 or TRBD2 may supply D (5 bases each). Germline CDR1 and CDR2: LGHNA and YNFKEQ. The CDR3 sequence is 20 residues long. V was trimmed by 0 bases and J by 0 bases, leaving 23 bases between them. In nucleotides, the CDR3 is TGTGCCAGCAGCCAAGATCGTAGGGGCATGGGAGCTCGGAACCAAGAGACCCAGTACTTC. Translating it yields CASSQDRRGMGARNQETQYF.

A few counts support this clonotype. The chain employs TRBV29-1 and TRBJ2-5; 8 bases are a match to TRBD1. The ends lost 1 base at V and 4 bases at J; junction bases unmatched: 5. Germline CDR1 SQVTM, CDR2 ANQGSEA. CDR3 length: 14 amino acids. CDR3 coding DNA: TGCAGCGTTGAAGGGACAGGGAGTGGAGAGACCCAGTACTTC. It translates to CSVEGTGSGETQYF.

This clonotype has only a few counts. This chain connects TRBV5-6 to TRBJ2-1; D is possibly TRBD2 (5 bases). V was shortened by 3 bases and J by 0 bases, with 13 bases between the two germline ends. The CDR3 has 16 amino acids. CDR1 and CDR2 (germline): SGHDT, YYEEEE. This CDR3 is CASSSSRGSSYNEQFF. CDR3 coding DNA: TGTGCCAGCAGCTCGAGTCGGGGAAGCTCCTACAATGAGCAGTTCTTC.

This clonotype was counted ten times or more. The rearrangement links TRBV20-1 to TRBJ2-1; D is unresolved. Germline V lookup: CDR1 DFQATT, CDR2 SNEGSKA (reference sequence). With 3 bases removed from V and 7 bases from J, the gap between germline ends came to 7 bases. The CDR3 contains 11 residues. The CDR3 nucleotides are TGCAGTGCTAGCCTAAGGAATGAGCAGTTCTTC. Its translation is CSASLRNEQFF.

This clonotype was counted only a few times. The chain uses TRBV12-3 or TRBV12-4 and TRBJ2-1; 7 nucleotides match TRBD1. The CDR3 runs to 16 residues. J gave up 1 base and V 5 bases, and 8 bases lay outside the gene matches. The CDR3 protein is CASSTSGTVSYNEQFF. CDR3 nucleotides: TGTGCCAGCAGTACATCCGGGACAGTATCCTACAATGAGCAGTTCTTC.

The CDR3 region has the DNA TGTGCCAGCTCGTCCCTCTCGGACTTCGGAGATACGCAGTATTTT. Its protein is CASSSLSDFGDTQYF. The chain has TRBV18 and TRBJ2-3; a weak D match, TRBD2 (5 bases). CDR1 and CDR2 (germline): KGHSH, LQKENI. Trimming took 6 bases from V and 5 from J, leaving 18 bases between them. CDR3 length: 15 residues.

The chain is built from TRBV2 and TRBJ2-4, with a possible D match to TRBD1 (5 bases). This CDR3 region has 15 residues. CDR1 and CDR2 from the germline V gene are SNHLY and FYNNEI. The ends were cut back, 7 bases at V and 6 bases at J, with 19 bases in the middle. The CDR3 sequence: CASTPTAPRGNIQYF. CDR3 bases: TGTGCCAGCACCCCAACCGCTCCTAGGGGAAACATTCAGTACTTC.

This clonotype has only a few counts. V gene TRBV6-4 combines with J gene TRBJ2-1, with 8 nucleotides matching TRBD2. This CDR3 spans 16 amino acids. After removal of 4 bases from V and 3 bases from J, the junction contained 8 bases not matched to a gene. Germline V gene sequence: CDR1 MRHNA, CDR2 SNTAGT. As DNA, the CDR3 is TGTGCCAGCAGTGTTTCAGCGGGAGCGATCTACAATGAGCAGTTCTTC. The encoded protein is CASSVSAGAIYNEQFF.

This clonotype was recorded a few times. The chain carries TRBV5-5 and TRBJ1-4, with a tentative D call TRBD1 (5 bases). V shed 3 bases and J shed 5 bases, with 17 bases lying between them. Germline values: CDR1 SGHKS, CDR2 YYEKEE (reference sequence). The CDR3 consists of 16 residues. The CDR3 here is CASSYLAGQTNEKLFF. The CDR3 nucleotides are TGTGCCAGCAGCTACTTGGCGGGGCAGACCAATGAAAAACTGTTTTTT.

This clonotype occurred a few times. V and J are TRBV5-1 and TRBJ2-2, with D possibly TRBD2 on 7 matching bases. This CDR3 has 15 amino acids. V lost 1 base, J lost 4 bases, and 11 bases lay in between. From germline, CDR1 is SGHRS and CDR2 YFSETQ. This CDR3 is CASSLRGGTTGELFF. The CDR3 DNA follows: TGCGCCAGCAGCTTGCGCGGGGGCACCACCGGGGAGCTGTTTTTT. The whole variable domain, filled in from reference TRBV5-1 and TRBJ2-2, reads KAGVTQTPRYLIKTRGQQVTLSCSPISGHRSVSWYQQTPGQGLQFLFEYFSETQRNKGNFPGRFSGRQFSNSRSEMNVSTLELGDSALYLCASSLRGGTTGELFFGEGSRLTVL.

The CDR3 DNA reads as TGTGCCAGCAGCCCCCGTCGACTTATCGTTAGCAATCAGCCCCAGCATTTT. Translated: CASSPRRLIVSNQPQHF. The chain employs TRBV7-8 and TRBJ1-5; no reliable D call. The CDR3 loop spans 17 amino acids. CDR1 and CDR2 (germline): SGHVS, FQNEAQ. With 5 bases removed from V and 0 bases from J, the gap between germline ends came to 17 bases.

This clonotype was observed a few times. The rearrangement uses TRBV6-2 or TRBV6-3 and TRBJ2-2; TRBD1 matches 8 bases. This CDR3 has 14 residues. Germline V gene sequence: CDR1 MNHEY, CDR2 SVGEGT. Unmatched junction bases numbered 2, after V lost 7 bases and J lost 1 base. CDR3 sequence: CASTDRGNTGELFF. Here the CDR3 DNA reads TGTGCCAGCACTGACAGGGGGAACACCGGGGAGCTGTTTTTT.

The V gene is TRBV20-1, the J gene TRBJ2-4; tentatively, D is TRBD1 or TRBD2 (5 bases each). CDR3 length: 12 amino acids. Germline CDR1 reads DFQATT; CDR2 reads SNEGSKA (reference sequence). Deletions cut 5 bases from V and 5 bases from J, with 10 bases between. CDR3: CSALRDQNIQYF. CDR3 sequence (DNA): TGCAGTGCTTTACGGGACCAAAACATTCAGTACTTC.

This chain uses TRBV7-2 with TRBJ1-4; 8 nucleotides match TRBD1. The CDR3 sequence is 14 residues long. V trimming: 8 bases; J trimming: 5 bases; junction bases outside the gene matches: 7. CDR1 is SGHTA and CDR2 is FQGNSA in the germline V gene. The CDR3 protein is CASAGGFSNEKLFF. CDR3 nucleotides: TGTGCCAGCGCAGGGGGCTTTTCAAATGAAAAACTGTTTTTT.

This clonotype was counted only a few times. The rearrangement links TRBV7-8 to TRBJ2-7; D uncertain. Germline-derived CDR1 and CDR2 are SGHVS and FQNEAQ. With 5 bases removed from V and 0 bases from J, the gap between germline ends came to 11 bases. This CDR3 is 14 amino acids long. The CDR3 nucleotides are TGTGCCAGCAGCCCAGGCGTTCTCTCCTACGAGCAGTACTTC. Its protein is CASSPGVLSYEQYF. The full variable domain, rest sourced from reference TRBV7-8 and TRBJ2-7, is GAGVSQSPRYKVAKRGQDVALRCDPISGHVSLFWYQQALGQGPEFLTYFQNEAQLDKSGLPSDRFFAERPEGSVSTLKIQRTQQEDSAVYLCASSPGVLSYEQYFGPGTRLTVT.